The 8 T cell receptor beta chains reported below all come from one sample, sequenced in a study of vaccination effects on CD4 cells after COVID-19. The data were produced by immunoSEQ multiplex PCR, yet TCRdb's version contains in-frame clones alone and is incomplete. The data show tens of thousands of clones, more than 60% seen once. Within the ViraFEST assay, antigen-specific CD4+ T cells underwent expansion with viral peptide pools prior to sequencing. Upon completion of about eleven days in culture, CD4+ T cells were isolated. Vaccinees lacked prior SARS-CoV-2 infection and tested negative for nucleocapsid antibodies. Antigens of these TCRs are unknown. The sample here was CD4+ T cells from PBMCs cultured with SARS-CoV-2 spike peptides, taken before COVID-19 vaccination. The receptors were sampled from a human donor who received a COVID-19 vaccine.

The chain is built from TRBV7-2 and TRBJ2-1, with D uncertain. Deletions cut 5 bases from V and 3 bases from J, with 8 bases between. CDR1 and CDR2 from the germline V gene are SGHTA and FQGNSA. The CDR3 runs 13 residues. CDR3 DNA: TGTGCCAGCAGCAGTGGGTTCTACAATGAGCAGTTCTTC. Translating gives CASSSGFYNEQFF.

The CDR3 loop reads CASNALGREVPYEQYF. As DNA, the CDR3 is TGTGCCAGCAATGCTCTAGGGCGGGAGGTCCCCTACGAGCAGTACTTC. V and J are TRBV28 and TRBJ2-7, with 8 nucleotides matching TRBD2. Germline lookup yields CDR1 MDHEN and CDR2 SYDVKM. The CDR3 is 16 amino acids. V was pared by 7 bases and J by 2 bases, with 13 bases of the junction left unmatched.

This clone was seen just once. The genes are TRBV6-5 and TRBJ2-7; 7 bases are shared with TRBD1. Germline values: CDR1 MNHEY, CDR2 SVGAGI. The CDR3 totals 14 residues. The ends lost 2 bases at V and 9 bases at J; junction bases unmatched: 10. The CDR3 DNA reads TGTGCCAGCAGTTACCGTGGGACAGTCAATATGCAGTACTTC. Residues: CASSYRGTVNMQYF.

This clone was counted a few times. This chain connects TRBV7-9 to TRBJ1-1; no reliable D call. Between the trimmed V and J ends, which lost 2 bases and 2 bases, there was a span of 6 bases. Germline CDR1 reads SEHNR; CDR2 reads FQNEAQ (reference sequence). The CDR3 covers 13 residues. The CDR3 sequence: CASSLNRNTEAFF. CDR3 in DNA: TGTGCCAGCAGCTTAAACAGAAACACTGAAGCTTTCTTT.

The chain links TRBV19 to TRBJ2-7, with 7 bases aligning to TRBD2. V was clipped by 6 bases and J by 6 bases; unmatched bases: 5. This CDR3 is built from 12 residues. In germline, CDR1 is LNHDA, CDR2 SQIVND (reference sequence). The CDR3 nucleotides are TGTGCCAGTAGCCCTCCGGGAGGCGAGCAGTACTTC. Translating it yields CASSPPGGEQYF.

The gene calls are TRBV12-3 or TRBV12-4 and TRBJ2-7; unclear D gene. Trimming removed 2 bases from V and 1 base from J, with 6 bases in between. The CDR3 consists of 13 residues. The CDR3 coding sequence is TGTGCCAGCAGTTTATGGGGTTCCTACGAGCAGTACTTC. Residues: CASSLWGSYEQYF.

CDR3 DNA: TGTGCCAGCAGCTCGACAGGGCAAGAGACCCAGTACTTC. It codes for CASSSTGQETQYF. J is TRBJ2-5 and V is TRBV6-5; 7 nucleotides align to TRBD1. The germline CDR1 and CDR2 sequences are MNHEY and SVGAGI. This CDR3 spans 13 amino acids. J lost 2 bases, V lost 6 bases, and 3 bases had no gene match.

V is TRBV7-9 and J is TRBJ1-2, with a tentative D call TRBD1 (5 bases). Germline CDR1 SEHNR, CDR2 FQNEAQ (reference sequence). The CDR3 spans 15 residues. The ends were cut back, 6 bases at V and 8 bases at J, with 22 bases in the middle. The CDR3 is CASRKWDGLEVGYTF. Written as DNA, the CDR3 is TGTGCCAGCAGAAAATGGGACGGACTAGAAGTCGGCTACACCTTC.